Listed below are T cell receptor beta chains from one sample, sequenced in a study of beta chain features in type 1 diabetes. Libraries were prepared by immunoSEQ multiplex PCR; TCRdb keeps only in-frame clonotypes and omits some of them. The table has 240,000 or so clones, 20% seen once. Sequencing input: naive CD4+ T cells from blood. All receptors derive from a woman aged 40 to 49 with type 1 diabetes. Both conserved end residues are trimmed from each CDR3.

j_call,v_call,cdr3_aa
TRBJ2-7,TRBV7-2,ASSSNRASPYEQY
TRBJ1-1,TRBV9,ASSATENTEAF
TRBJ2-4,TRBV4-1,ASSQKATGPSGNIQY
TRBJ2-7,TRBV30,AWSVTYEQY
TRBJ2-2,TRBV5-6,ASRLSGVRTGELF
TRBJ2-7,TRBV7-3,ASSPGGGVNHEQY
TRBJ2-4,TRBV10-3,AISERRDIQY
TRBJ2-6,TRBV28,ASSLGTGQSGANVLT
TRBJ2-1,TRBV10-3,AISESKAGGSNEQF
TRBJ1-5,TRBV5-1,ASSVQGDGQPQH
TRBJ1-5,TRBV11-2,ASSEDRVGQPQH
TRBJ2-3,TRBV5-1,ASSPGDRSDTQY
TRBJ2-1,TRBV11-3,ASRPGTPPPNEQF
TRBJ2-5,TRBV5-1,ASSLQGKETQY
TRBJ1-5,TRBV6-5,ASRGDGGQPQH
TRBJ2-5,TRBV7-2,ASSFKGEGTQY
TRBJ2-5,TRBV5-1,ATSSGGETQY
TRBJ2-7,TRBV25-1,ASSAGTGFPYEQY
TRBJ2-7,TRBV29-1,SGGQGLSYEQY
TRBJ2-7,TRBV7-2,ASSLYWGGTREQY
TRBJ2-1,TRBV7-2,ASSLASSSGRVNEQF
TRBJ1-1,TRBV30,AGGTGADTEAF
TRBJ2-6,TRBV6-1,ASSASASPGANVLT
TRBJ2-5,TRBV20-1,SVPGQETQY
TRBJ1-4,TRBV9,ASSLNTGEAGKLF
TRBJ1-5,TRBV2,ASNQGGSNQPQH
TRBJ2-1,TRBV9,ASSSRTGTGNEQF
TRBJ2-1,TRBV5-1,ASSGGQVNNEQF
TRBJ2-5,TRBV18,ASSLRGLQETQY
TRBJ1-5,TRBV7-9,ASSFSRSNQPQH
TRBJ2-1,TRBV9,ASSLLAGEYNEQF
TRBJ1-2,TRBV19,ASIAKDVPRGFDGYT
TRBJ1-2,TRBV5-1,ASSLEGQGVGYT
TRBJ2-7,TRBV27,ASIRRGTGSAYEQY
TRBJ2-1,TRBV5-1,ASSLGQLNEQF
TRBJ1-4,TRBV9,ASSRQAFNEKLF
TRBJ2-7,TRBV6-6,ASSYHKGLSYEQY
TRBJ2-7,TRBV15,ATSRDPGHLYEQY
TRBJ2-7,TRBV10-3,AIMAAGTYEQY
TRBJ1-5,TRBV4-2,ASSQDSSGTGWYQPQH
TRBJ1-1,TRBV7-3,ASSLTGANTEAF
TRBJ1-1,TRBV15,ATSRGVRGEAF
TRBJ2-3,TRBV29-1,SVDGAGGPDTQY
TRBJ1-2,TRBV7-9,ASSFSRGQSGYT
TRBJ1-2,TRBV18,ASSLTPSAVSTRGYGYT
TRBJ2-4,TRBV27,ASSSPGTKNIQY
TRBJ1-5,TRBV5-1,ASSLTGISNQPQH
TRBJ2-5,TRBV15,ATSTPGRTAQETQY